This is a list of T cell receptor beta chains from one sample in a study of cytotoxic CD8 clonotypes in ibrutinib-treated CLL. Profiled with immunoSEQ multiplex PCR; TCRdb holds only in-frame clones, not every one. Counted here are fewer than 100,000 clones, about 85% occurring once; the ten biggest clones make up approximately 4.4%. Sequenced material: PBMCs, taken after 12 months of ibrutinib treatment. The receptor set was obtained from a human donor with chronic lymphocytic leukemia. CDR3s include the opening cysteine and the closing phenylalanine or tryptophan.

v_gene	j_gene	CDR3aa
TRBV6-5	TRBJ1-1	CASSYGGAGAAEAFF
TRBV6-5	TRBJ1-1	CASSYQGWTEAFF
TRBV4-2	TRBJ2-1	CASSQDPGRGHNEQFF
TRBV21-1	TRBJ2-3	CASSLGRGNTDTQYF
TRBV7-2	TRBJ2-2	CASSPSRVGGELFF
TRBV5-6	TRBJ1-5	CASSLAGGQGPQPQHF
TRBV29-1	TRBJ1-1	CSVAPGPYRNTEAFF
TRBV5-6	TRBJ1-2	CASSWTTQGHLYGYTF
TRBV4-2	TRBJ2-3	CASSGFVTRAQYF
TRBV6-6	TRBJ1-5	CASMRGGEPQHF
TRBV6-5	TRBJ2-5	CASSYSRGGRGTQYF
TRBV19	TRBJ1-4	CASSTTGKGTNEKLFF
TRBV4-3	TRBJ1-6	CASSQDSRTDALSPLHF
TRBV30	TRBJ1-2	CAWSVGIGGYGYTF
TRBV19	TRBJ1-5	CASSIPGTGGQPQHF
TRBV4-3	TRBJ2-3	CASSQDPQGGDTQYF
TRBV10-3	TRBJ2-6	CAISESGLSGANVLTF
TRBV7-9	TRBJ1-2	CASTPSGGQGRNGYTF
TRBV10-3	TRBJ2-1	CAISESLGNEQFF
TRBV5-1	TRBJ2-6	CASSREQGSGANVLTF
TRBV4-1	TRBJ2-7	CASSQERAEWGRDYEQYF
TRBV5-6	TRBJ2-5	CASSSLRGQETQYF
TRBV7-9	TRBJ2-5	CASNRGTQETQYF
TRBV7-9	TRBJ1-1	CASTSPRGRDTEAFF
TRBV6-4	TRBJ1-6	CASSDPQGKGSYNSPLHF
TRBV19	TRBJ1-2	CASRRQGAFYGYTF
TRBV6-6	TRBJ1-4	CASSSGTENEKLFF
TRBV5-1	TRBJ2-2	CASSGTDSGELFF
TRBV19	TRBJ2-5	CASSTLSDRGSETQYF
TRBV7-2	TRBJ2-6	CASSSGLAGANVLTF
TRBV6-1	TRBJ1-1	CASSPLGGAEAFF
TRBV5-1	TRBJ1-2	CASSRDAQTYGYTF
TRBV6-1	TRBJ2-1	CASTGNSYNEQFF
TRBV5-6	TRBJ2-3	CASSAGTGEVDTQYF
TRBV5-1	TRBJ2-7	CASSPDGSSYEQYF
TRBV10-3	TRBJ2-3	CAISELAGASDTQYF
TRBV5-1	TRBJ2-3	CASRRGATGDTQYF
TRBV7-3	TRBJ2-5	CASSGGRGETQYF
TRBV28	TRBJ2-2	CASSEPWGGFTGELFF
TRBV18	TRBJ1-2	CASSHTTGTGYGYTF
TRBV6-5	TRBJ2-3	CASSYSRGDTQYF
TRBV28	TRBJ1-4	CASSWRTGSRREKLFF
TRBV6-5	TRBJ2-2	CASRGGLINTGELFF
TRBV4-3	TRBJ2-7	CASSHSRGYEQYF
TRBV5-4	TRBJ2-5	CASTGLAGGEETQYF
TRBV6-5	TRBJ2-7	CASSSYTGEEQYF
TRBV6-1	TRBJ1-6	CASGGGLTNSPLHF
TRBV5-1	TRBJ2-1	CASSLAGGSGGEQFF
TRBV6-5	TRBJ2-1	CASTGGQSSYNEQFF
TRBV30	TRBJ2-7	CACTGYGDEQYF
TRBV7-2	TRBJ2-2	CASSPRTGFGGELFF
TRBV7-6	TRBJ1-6	CASSLGNRSSLHF
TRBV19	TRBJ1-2	CASSLGTANYGYTF
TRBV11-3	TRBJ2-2	CASSLGGSGELFF
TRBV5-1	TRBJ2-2	CASSPASATNTGELFF
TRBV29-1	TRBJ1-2	CSADPRGGYTF
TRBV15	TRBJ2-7	CATSSLFPGPRLYEQYF
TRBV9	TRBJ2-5	CASSVGASREGETQYF